The rows below give T cell receptor beta chains drawn from one sample of a study of T cell repertoires in cytomegalovirus infection. Via MiXCR, TCRdb re-called the reads, giving one row per CDR3 protein. The sample includes about 200,000 distinct CDR3 sequences, 8% to 10% of them seen just once. Sequencing was done on a sample of PBMCs. The receptors stem from a human donor in good health (CMV status not recorded). Some clones in this sample may be carry-over from other donors' samples. CDR3s include the opening cysteine and the closing phenylalanine or tryptophan. The D gene is left open where the match is weak. Only some rows state a clone size, as once, few, many or a class for expanded clones.

d_gene,abundance,v_gene,j_gene,CDR3aa,CDR3nt
TRBD1,many,TRBV7-3,TRBJ2-5,CASSPQGAKTQYF,TGTGCCAGCAGCCCCCAGGGGGCCAAGACCCAGTACTTC
.,many,TRBV7-2,TRBJ2-7,CASSLLGGEQYF,TGTGCCAGCAGCCTCCTAGGTGGCGAGCAGTACTTC
.,many,TRBV7-2,TRBJ2-5,CASSLVQETQYF,TGTGCCAGCAGCTTAGTCCAAGAGACCCAGTACTTC
TRBD1,many,TRBV7-6,TRBJ2-2,CASTLGTANTGELFF,TGTGCCAGCACTCTCGGGACAGCGAACACCGGGGAGCTGTTTTTT
TRBD1,many,TRBV7-9,TRBJ2-5,CASSRTGGSDQYF,TGTGCCAGCAGCAGGACAGGGGGAAGTGACCAGTACTTC
.,.,TRBV7-2,TRBJ1-4,CASSLRQVGNMGEKLFF,TGTGCCAGCAGCTTACGGCAGGTGGGGAACATGGGAGAAAAACTGTTTTTT
.,many,TRBV4-2,TRBJ1-2,CASSQDGTPGPNYGYTF,TGTGCCAGCAGCCAAGATGGGACCCCAGGGCCTAACTATGGCTACACCTTC
.,few,TRBV28,TRBJ2-1,CASSLKGGGILFYRNEQFF,TGTGCCAGCAGTTTAAAGGGAGGGGGCATTCTTTTTTATCGTAATGAGCAGTTCTTC
.,many,TRBV7-2,TRBJ1-1,CASSASGNTEAFF,TGTGCCAGCAGCGCCTCAGGGAACACTGAAGCTTTCTTT
TRBD1,many,TRBV7-9,TRBJ1-2,CASSERQGLF,TGTGCCAGCAGTGAAAGACAGGGCCTCTTC
.,few,TRBV2,TRBJ1-1,CASRTREASEAFF,TGTGCCAGCAGAACAAGAGAGGCGTCTGAAGCTTTCTTT
.,many,TRBV15,TRBJ1-1,CATSRDLGEGTEAFF,TGTGCCACCAGCAGAGATTTGGGGGAAGGAACTGAAGCTTTCTTT
.,few,TRBV28,TRBJ1-5,CASSFRGGSPQHF,TGTGCCAGCAGTTTTCGCGGGGGATCGCCCCAGCATTTT
.,many,TRBV25-1,TRBJ1-2,CASSDSTPGPYGYTF,TGTGCCAGCAGTGACTCGACCCCGGGACCATATGGCTACACCTTC
.,.,TRBV28,TRBJ1-3,CASGAADKRNTIYF,TGTGCCAGCGGGGCCGCCGACAAAAGAAACACCATATATTTT
TRBD1,many,TRBV7-8,TRBJ2-3,CASSLPGGIKDTQYF,TGTGCCAGCAGCTTACCAGGGGGTATTAAAGATACGCAGTATTTT
.,few,TRBV6-2/TRBV6-3,TRBJ2-3,CASSMMGSTDTQYF,TGTGCCAGCAGTATGATGGGGAGCACAGATACGCAGTATTTT
.,many,TRBV7-3,TRBJ2-1,CASSPGGTGSYNEQFF,TGTGCCAGCAGCCCGGGGGGGACAGGGTCCTACAATGAGCAGTTCTTC
.,.,TRBV20-1,TRBJ2-5,CSGQAWSETQYF,TGCAGCGGCCAGGCGTGGTCAGAGACCCAGTACTTC
.,.,TRBV20-1,TRBJ1-5,CSARAAAERGQPQHF,TGCAGTGCTAGAGCGGCAGCAGAAAGGGGTCAGCCCCAGCATTTT
.,.,TRBV20-1,TRBJ2-3,CSLLPGEGPADTQYF,TGCAGTTTACTCCCCGGAGAGGGCCCCGCAGATACGCAGTATTTT
.,many,TRBV28,TRBJ2-7,CASSPIGTLASYEQYF,TGTGCCAGCAGCCCCATCGGGACGTTAGCCTCCTACGAGCAGTACTTC
.,.,TRBV6-2/TRBV6-3,TRBJ2-1,CASSQWTPINDEQFF,TGTGCCAGCAGTCAATGGACTCCCATCAACGATGAGCAGTTCTTC
TRBD2,.,TRBV29-1,TRBJ2-2,CSVVGGYTGELFF,TGCAGCGTTGTGGGGGGGTACACCGGGGAGCTGTTTTTT
.,few,TRBV28,TRBJ1-1,CASSQQGPRTEAFF,TGTGCCAGCAGTCAGCAGGGCCCGCGCACTGAAGCTTTCTTT
.,.,TRBV28,TRBJ1-5,CASSLPRNSNQPQHF,TGTGCCAGCAGTTTACCCCGGAATAGCAATCAGCCCCAGCATTTT
TRBD1,many,TRBV7-2,TRBJ1-3,CASSPRQGADSGNTIYF,TGTGCCAGCAGCCCCCGACAGGGGGCGGACTCTGGAAACACCATATATTTT
.,many,TRBV5-1,TRBJ2-1,CASSLVELSSYNEQFF,TGCGCCAGCAGCTTGGTCGAGTTGAGCTCCTACAATGAGCAGTTCTTC
.,many,TRBV28,TRBJ2-2,CASTYRTPPSGELFF,TGTGCCAGCACCTACCGGACCCCCCCAAGCGGGGAGCTGTTTTTT
.,.,TRBV11-3,TRBJ2-7,CASSLVRGTYEQYF,TGTGCCAGCAGCTTAGTCCGGGGTACTTACGAGCAGTACTTC
.,.,TRBV20-1,TRBJ1-1,CSATSGGEPEAFF,TGCAGTGCTACCTCCGGGGGTGAGCCGGAAGCTTTCTTT
.,many,TRBV2,TRBJ1-6,CASSGGHTADNSPLHF,TGTGCCAGCAGTGGGGGACATACCGCTGATAATTCACCCCTCCACTTT
.,few,TRBV12-3/TRBV12-4,TRBJ2-7,CASSPHRGGEQYF,TGTGCCAGCAGCCCCCACCGGGGCGGCGAGCAGTACTTC
.,many,TRBV4-3,TRBJ2-6,CASSQDLVSGANVLTF,TGCGCCAGCAGCCAAGATCTGGTCTCTGGGGCCAACGTCCTGACTTTC
.,.,TRBV5-1,TRBJ2-3,CASSLGGIGDTQYF,TGCGCCAGCAGCTTGGGGGGTATCGGAGATACGCAGTATTTT
TRBD1,few,TRBV28,TRBJ2-1,CASLPGQGIDEQFF,TGTGCCAGCTTACCGGGACAGGGTATCGATGAGCAGTTCTTC
.,few,TRBV30,TRBJ2-2,CAWRSGDTGELFF,TGTGCCTGGAGGTCAGGGGACACCGGGGAGCTGTTTTTT
TRBD1,many,TRBV7-2,TRBJ1-2,CASSLGQGGDFGYTF,TGTGCCAGCAGCCTAGGACAGGGGGGCGATTTTGGCTACACCTTC
.,many,TRBV15,TRBJ1-5,CATSWSFNQPQHF,TGTGCCACCAGTTGGAGTTTCAATCAGCCCCAGCATTTT
TRBD2,few,TRBV20-1,TRBJ2-7,CSASRAGGRNEQYF,TGCAGTGCTAGTCGCGCGGGGGGGAGGAACGAGCAGTACTTC